The present TCR beta chain was sequenced within a study of T cells in women clearing cervical HPV infection. Study-level information: Cases were women with histologically confirmed HPV16-related CIN3 or worse, including a couple of invasive cancers. Controls' single incident HPV16 infection cleared within 12 months without precancer. Controls gave blood once infection was undetectable; cases at lesion identification.

Notes on the study in general: Combining TCR richness with V gene abundances gave roughly 0.84 AUC.

Only in-frame clones appear in the TCRdb table, and some are missing; sequencing was by immunoSEQ multiplex PCR. The sample includes more than 25,000 clones. Per the germline V gene, CDR1 is SGHRS and CDR2 is YFSETQ. Trimming took 5 bases from V and 4 from J; bases not matched to a gene: 4. This CDR3 has 13 amino acids. In the case of this clone: Its antigen is not identified. Read coverage stops 3 residues before the CDR3 terminus; the germline J gene supplies the remainder.

The sequenced sample consisted of blood buffy coat. This clonotype was sampled from a woman aged 18-70 years with a cervical HPV16 infection that either progressed to CIN3+ or cleared (not recorded which). The rearrangement links TRBV5-1 to TRBJ2-5, with 8 nucleotides matching TRBD1. The covered CDR3 bases are TGCGCCAGCAGACAGGGGGTGGGAGAGACC. This gives the protein CASRQGVGET. The entire CDR3 protein is CASRQGVGETQYF.